This TCR beta chain stems from a study of T cells in Graves' hyperthyroidism and ophthalmopathy. The investigators amplified TCR beta CDR3 regions from RNA transcripts. During a first-round RT-PCR of the TCR CDR3, the HTBI primer set was used. TCRdb redid the calling of the multiplex PCR reads with MiXCR, one entry per CDR3 protein. The sample includes 700,000 or so distinct CDR3 sequences, 15% to 20% seen only once; the top ten take 8.4%. Hyperthyroidism patients were newly diagnosed, had disease duration under 2 months, and were aged 18 to 65 years. This clonotype was detected many times. Germline V gives CDR1 KGHSH, CDR2 LQKENI. V gave up 0 bases and J gave up 3 bases, with 6 bases separating them. The CDR3 is 13 residues long.

The V call is TRBV18, the J call TRBJ2-7, with D unclear. The clonotype originates from a man aged 18 to 29 with Graves' hyperthyroidism. The sequencing input was blood. The CDR3 DNA follows: TGTGCCAGCTCACCACCTATAATCTACGAGCAGTACTTC. Translation: CASSPPIIYEQYF.